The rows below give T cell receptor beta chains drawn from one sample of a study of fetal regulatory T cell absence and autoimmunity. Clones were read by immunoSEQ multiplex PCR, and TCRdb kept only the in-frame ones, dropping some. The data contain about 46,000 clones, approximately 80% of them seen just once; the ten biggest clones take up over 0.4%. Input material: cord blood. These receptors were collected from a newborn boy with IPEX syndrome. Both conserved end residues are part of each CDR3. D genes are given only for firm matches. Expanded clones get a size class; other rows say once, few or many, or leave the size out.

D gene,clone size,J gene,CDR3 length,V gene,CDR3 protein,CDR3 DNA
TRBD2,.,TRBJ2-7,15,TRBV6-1,CASSEGLAVSYEQYF,TGTGCCAGCAGTGAGGGACTAGCGGTGTCCTACGAGCAGTACTTC
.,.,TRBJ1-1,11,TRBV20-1,CSAKWGAEAFF,TGCAGTGCTAAGTGGGGTGCTGAAGCTTTCTTT
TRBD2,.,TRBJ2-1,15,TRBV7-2,CASSLKRGGLHEQFF,TGTGCCAGCAGCCTCAAGCGGGGGGGCCTCCATGAGCAGTTCTTC
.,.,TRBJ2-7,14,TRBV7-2,CASSLSQPPYEQYF,TGTGCCAGCAGCTTAAGCCAGCCACCCTACGAGCAGTACTTC
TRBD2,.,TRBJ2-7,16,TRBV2,CASSDGLAGDIYEQYF,TGTGCCAGCAGTGATGGTCTAGCGGGAGATATCTACGAGCAGTACTTC
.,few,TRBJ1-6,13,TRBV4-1,CASSQGGNSPLHF,TGCGCCAGCAGCCAAGGAGGAAATTCACCCCTCCACTTT
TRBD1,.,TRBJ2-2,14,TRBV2,CASFDRGATGELFF,TGTGCCAGCTTCGACAGGGGGGCTACCGGGGAGCTGTTTTTT
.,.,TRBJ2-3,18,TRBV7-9,CASSLPLLRGGHTDTQYF,TGTGCCAGCAGCTTACCCCTACTCAGGGGGGGGCACACAGATACGCAGTATTTT
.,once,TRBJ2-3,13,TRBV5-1,CASSLTPSSTQYF,TGCGCCAGCAGCTTAACTCCCTCCAGTACGCAGTATTTT
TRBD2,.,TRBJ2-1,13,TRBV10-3,CATGLAGASEQFF,TGTGCCACCGGACTAGCTGGCGCCAGTGAGCAGTTCTTC
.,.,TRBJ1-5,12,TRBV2,CASSFYNQPQHF,TGTGCCAGCAGTTTTTACAATCAGCCCCAGCATTTT
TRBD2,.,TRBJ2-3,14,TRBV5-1,CARNPGLATDTQYF,TGCGCCAGAAACCCGGGACTAGCGACAGATACGCAGTATTTT
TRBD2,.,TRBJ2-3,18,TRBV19,CASSIRLAGGAGTDTQYF,TGTGCCAGTAGTATCCGACTAGCGGGGGGGGCCGGCACAGATACGCAGTATTTT
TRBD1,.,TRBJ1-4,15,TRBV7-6,CASSLEATGVEKLFF,TGTGCCAGCAGCTTAGAGGCGACAGGGGTTGAAAAACTGTTTTTT
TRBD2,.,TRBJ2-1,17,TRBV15,CATSRGQSGKPYNEQFF,TGTGCCACCAGCAGAGGGCAGAGCGGGAAGCCCTACAATGAGCAGTTCTTC
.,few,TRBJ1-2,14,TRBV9,CASTMGGWTYGYTF,TGTGCCAGCACCATGGGAGGGTGGACCTATGGCTACACCTTC
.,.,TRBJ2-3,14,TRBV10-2,CASIVSGGKDTQYF,TGCGCCAGCATTGTCTCTGGGGGCAAAGATACGCAGTATTTT
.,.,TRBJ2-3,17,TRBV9,CASSVSTGEAGTDTQYF,TGTGCCAGCAGCGTGTCGACCGGGGAGGCGGGCACAGATACGCAGTATTTT
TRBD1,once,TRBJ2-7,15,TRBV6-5,CASSPGQGALYEQYF,TGTGCCAGCAGCCCGGGACAGGGGGCCCTCTACGAGCAGTACTTC
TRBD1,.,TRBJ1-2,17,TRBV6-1,CASSELVRRGRDYGYTF,TGTGCCAGCAGTGAACTGGTGCGGAGGGGGCGCGACTATGGCTACACCTTC
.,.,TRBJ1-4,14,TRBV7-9,CASSLQKNNEKLFF,TGTGCCAGCAGCTTACAAAAAAATAATGAAAAACTGTTTTTT
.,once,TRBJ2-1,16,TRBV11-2,CASSARRASSYNEQFF,TGTGCCAGCAGCGCGAGGCGGGCCAGCTCCTACAATGAGCAGTTCTTC